This TCR beta chain emerged from a study of multiple sclerosis patients with progressive multifocal leukoencephalopathy. Notes on the study in general: Whether JC virus or general immunocompromise explains the findings remained unclear.

Germline CDR1 reads MNHEY; CDR2 reads SMNVEV (reference sequence). V dropped 2 bases and J dropped 7; count of bases not matched to a gene: 9. The CDR3 has 16 amino acids. With regard to this clone: Its antigen remains unknown. Other DNA sequences in the same sample also yield this CDR3.

Time point in this sample: before natalizumab initiation. Produced via immunoSEQ multiplex PCR; TCRdb's table is partial and in-frame only. This sample has 31,000 or so clones, with roughly 90% found just once. The receptor was derived from a human donor with multiple sclerosis. The chain carries TRBV27 and TRBJ2-7; 12 positions match TRBD2. The specimen was PBMCs. DNA of the CDR3: TGTGCCAGCAGTTTAAACCGACTAGCGGGGGTCAGGGAGCAGTACTTC. Translation gives CASSLNRLAGVREQYF.